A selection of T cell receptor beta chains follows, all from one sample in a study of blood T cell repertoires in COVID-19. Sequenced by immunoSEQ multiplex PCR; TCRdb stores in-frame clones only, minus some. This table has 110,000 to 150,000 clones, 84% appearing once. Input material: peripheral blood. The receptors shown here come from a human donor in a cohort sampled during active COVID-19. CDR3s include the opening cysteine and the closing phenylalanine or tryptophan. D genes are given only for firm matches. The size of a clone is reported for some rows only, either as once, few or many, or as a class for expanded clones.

cdr3_nt: TGTGCCAGCAGCCCCCTTGGACGAGGGTATGGCTACACCTTC; cdr3_aa: CASSPLGRGYGYTF; v_call: TRBV7-8; clone_size: -; j_call: TRBJ1-2; d_call: -
cdr3_nt: TGCGCCAGCAGCCAAGATCCGGGAAGCCCCTACAATGAGCAGTTCTTC; cdr3_aa: CASSQDPGSPYNEQFF; v_call: TRBV4-3; clone_size: few; j_call: TRBJ2-1; d_call: -
cdr3_nt: TGTGCCAGCAGCGTAAGTGCGGGGAGAGAAGATACGCAGTATTTT; cdr3_aa: CASSVSAGREDTQYF; v_call: TRBV9; clone_size: -; j_call: TRBJ2-3; d_call: -
cdr3_nt: TGTGCCAGCAGTTTAGGAGACAGATACTCACCCCTCCACTTT; cdr3_aa: CASSLGDRYSPLHF; v_call: TRBV28; clone_size: -; j_call: TRBJ1-6; d_call: -
cdr3_nt: TGCGCCAGCAGCTCTTTACCGGGACAAAAAGAGGAGACCCAGTACTTC; cdr3_aa: CASSSLPGQKEETQYF; v_call: TRBV5-1; clone_size: -; j_call: TRBJ2-5; d_call: -
cdr3_nt: TGTGCCAGCCAGGAGGATGGCTACACCTTC; cdr3_aa: CASQEDGYTF; v_call: TRBV6-5; clone_size: -; j_call: TRBJ1-2; d_call: -
cdr3_nt: TGTGCCAGCAGCTTAACCACTAGCGGAGGCGAGCAGTACTTC; cdr3_aa: CASSLTTSGGEQYF; v_call: TRBV7-2; clone_size: -; j_call: TRBJ2-7; d_call: TRBD2
cdr3_nt: TGTGCCAGCGCGGATCCTGTAGCAGGGATCACTGAAGCTTTCTTT; cdr3_aa: CASADPVAGITEAFF; v_call: TRBV5-4; clone_size: -; j_call: TRBJ1-1; d_call: -
cdr3_nt: TGTGCCACCACCGGGACAGGGGGCATAGGTCAGCCCCAGCATTTT; cdr3_aa: CATTGTGGIGQPQHF; v_call: TRBV19; clone_size: -; j_call: TRBJ1-5; d_call: TRBD1
cdr3_nt: TGTGCCAGCAGCATCCAACCGGGGTGGGGGGAGGATACGCAGTATTTT; cdr3_aa: CASSIQPGWGEDTQYF; v_call: TRBV5-6; clone_size: -; j_call: TRBJ2-3; d_call: -
cdr3_nt: TGTGCCAGCAGCCCGAAGGGGGCCAAAAACATTCAGTACTTC; cdr3_aa: CASSPKGAKNIQYF; v_call: TRBV6-5; clone_size: -; j_call: TRBJ2-4; d_call: -
cdr3_nt: TGTGCGACAGGTTCACCCCTCCACTTT; cdr3_aa: CATGSPLHF; v_call: TRBV2; clone_size: -; j_call: TRBJ1-6; d_call: -
cdr3_nt: TGTGCCAGCAGCCCGTTCGGGGGGGGAAACTCCTACGAGCAGTACTTC; cdr3_aa: CASSPFGGGNSYEQYF; v_call: TRBV28; clone_size: -; j_call: TRBJ2-7; d_call: TRBD2
cdr3_nt: TGTGCCAGCAGCTCCCGAATCAGGGGGCGCAGCAATCAGCCCCAGCATTTT; cdr3_aa: CASSSRIRGRSNQPQHF; v_call: TRBV13; clone_size: -; j_call: TRBJ1-5; d_call: TRBD1
cdr3_nt: TGTGCCAGTAGTATAGCCGCGGGACCCAATCAGCCCCAGCATTTT; cdr3_aa: CASSIAAGPNQPQHF; v_call: TRBV19; clone_size: -; j_call: TRBJ1-5; d_call: -
cdr3_nt: TGCAGCGTTGCCCCCCAGGACAGGGGGCGAGATGTTGCCTTC; cdr3_aa: CSVAPQDRGRDVAF; v_call: TRBV29-1; clone_size: -; j_call: TRBJ1-2; d_call: TRBD1
cdr3_nt: TGTGCCAGCAGTACGAGACTAGCGACGGGAGAGACCCAGTACTTC; cdr3_aa: CASSTRLATGETQYF; v_call: TRBV6-2/TRBV6-3; clone_size: -; j_call: TRBJ2-5; d_call: TRBD2
cdr3_nt: TGTGCCAGCAGCGAAGATGGAGGTGGGTTTGACGAGCAGTACTTC; cdr3_aa: CASSEDGGGFDEQYF; v_call: TRBV2; clone_size: -; j_call: TRBJ2-7; d_call: -
cdr3_nt: TGTGCCAGCAGTGAATCCGGTGCGGTCACTGAAGCTTTCTTT; cdr3_aa: CASSESGAVTEAFF; v_call: TRBV6-1; clone_size: -; j_call: TRBJ1-1; d_call: -
cdr3_nt: TGTGCCAGCAGCTTGTTGGGGGGGACTAGCCCGGTTCGTGAGCAGTTCTTC; cdr3_aa: CASSLLGGTSPVREQFF; v_call: TRBV5-4; clone_size: -; j_call: TRBJ2-1; d_call: TRBD2
cdr3_nt: TGTGCCAGCATAATCCTGGCAGGTCATAATTCACCCCTCCACTTT; cdr3_aa: CASIILAGHNSPLHF; v_call: TRBV2; clone_size: few; j_call: TRBJ1-6; d_call: -
cdr3_nt: TGTGCCAGCAGCTTAGGGACAGGGTATTACGAGCAGTACTTC; cdr3_aa: CASSLGTGYYEQYF; v_call: TRBV11-3; clone_size: -; j_call: TRBJ2-7; d_call: TRBD1
cdr3_nt: TGTGCCAGCAGTTACCACAGACGTAGCGGGGGGGCGTGGACCGGGGAGCTGTTTTTT; cdr3_aa: CASSYHRRSGGAWTGELFF; v_call: TRBV6-2/TRBV6-3; clone_size: -; j_call: TRBJ2-2; d_call: TRBD2